Presented here are 29 T cell receptor beta chains from one specimen sequenced in a study of cytomegalovirus exposure and HLA in healthy donors (dated by TCRdb to between 2016 and 2019). The library came from the immunoSEQ multiplex PCR assay. TCRdb limited this immuneACCESS table to in-frame rearrangements with V and J called. A share of clones is missing; checked studies link under half to unresolved V genes, and the rest is unexplained. The sample table records 200,000 to 300,000 clones; approximately 83% of these occur just once. Of the sample, 1% to 1.5% falls within the top ten clones. Sequencing used PBMCs. The receptors were gathered from a woman younger than 45 in good health and CMV-seropositive.

The chain uses TRBV5-1 and TRBJ2-1; 8 bases agree with TRBD2. Germline CDR1 reads SGHRS; CDR2 reads YFSETQ. V trimming: 1 base; J trimming: 8 bases; junction bases outside the gene matches: 11. The CDR3 extends over 16 amino acids. DNA of the CDR3: TGCGCCAGCAGCTTGACTGTCTCGGGAGGGAGCTATGAGCAGTTCTTC. This sequence encodes CASSLTVSGGSYEQFF. The full variable domain, with the rest looked up from reference TRBV5-1 and TRBJ2-1, is KAGVTQTPRYLIKTRGQQVTLSCSPISGHRSVSWYQQTPGQGLQFLFEYFSETQRNKGNFPGRFSGRQFSNSRSEMNVSTLELGDSALYLCASSLTVSGGSYEQFFGPGTRLTVL.

CDR3 coding DNA: TGTGCCAGCAGCTTGCGGCGGACGAGGGGCACAGATACGCAGTATTTT. It encodes CASSLRRTRGTDTQYF. The chain couples TRBV5-4 to TRBJ2-3; possible D gene TRBD2, 5 bases. This CDR3 contains 16 residues. V was cut by 1 base and J by 1 base, with 13 bases left in between. Germline loops: CDR1 SGHNT, CDR2 YYREEE (reference sequence).

This sequence joins TRBV5-6 and TRBJ2-7; D is perhaps TRBD1 (6 bases). V was trimmed by 4 bases and J by 3 bases, leaving 17 bases between them. This CDR3 comprises 15 residues. In germline, CDR1 is SGHDT, CDR2 YYEEEE. The chain's CDR3 is CASSQGGNSLYEQYF. CDR3 nucleotides: TGTGCCAGCAGCCAAGGGGGAAACAGTCTCTACGAGCAGTACTTC. The full variable domain, rest sourced from reference TRBV5-6 and TRBJ2-7, is DAGVTQSPTHLIKTRGQQVTLRCSPKSGHDTVSWYQQALGQGPQFIFQYYEEEERQRGNFPDRFSGHQFPNYSSELNVNALLLGDSALYLCASSQGGNSLYEQYFGPGTRLTVT.

This clone was detected only once. The rearrangement links TRBV4-1 to TRBJ2-7; 11 nucleotides agree with TRBD2. Looked up from germline, CDR1 is MGHRA and CDR2 is YSYEKL. Unmatched junction bases numbered 6, after V lost 2 bases and J lost 3 bases. This CDR3 is 16 amino acids long. The CDR3 spells CASSQPTGTSGYEQYF. The CDR3 DNA sequence: TGCGCCAGCAGCCAACCCACCGGGACTAGCGGCTACGAGCAGTACTTC.

The chain employs TRBV7-9 and TRBJ2-1; 7 nucleotides align to TRBD1. Germline V gives CDR1 SEHNR, CDR2 FQNEAQ (reference sequence). With V trimmed by 6 bases and J by 6 bases, 8 bases remained unmatched. The CDR3 consists of 14 residues. CDR3 amino acids: CASSLDRDSNEQFF. The CDR3 DNA follows: TGTGCCAGCAGTCTCGACCGGGACAGCAATGAGCAGTTCTTC.

The chain combines TRBV28 with TRBJ2-5; a possible D gene is TRBD1 (6 bases). The ends were cut back, 5 bases at V and 2 bases at J, with 12 bases in the middle. The V gene's germline CDR1 is MDHEN and CDR2 SYDVKM. This CDR3 spans 14 amino acids. Here the CDR3 reads CASSGGSLQETQYF. CDR3 nucleotide sequence: TGTGCCAGCAGTGGGGGCAGCCTACAAGAGACCCAGTACTTC.

V usage is TRBV27 and J usage is TRBJ2-3; no clear D gene. CDR3 size: 14 residues. Trimming stripped 10 bases from V and 7 bases from J, with 21 bases between. Germline CDR1 MNHEY, CDR2 SMNVEV (reference sequence). CDR3 region: CATPKSQNNNTQYF. The CDR3 DNA reads as TGTGCCACCCCAAAAAGTCAAAATAACAATACGCAGTATTTT.

The rearrangement uses TRBV29-1 and TRBJ2-4; tentative D call: TRBD1 (5 bases). The CDR3 runs 14 residues. The germline V gene encodes CDR1 SQVTM and CDR2 ANQGSEA. V shed 1 base and J shed 2 bases, with 9 bases lying between them. The CDR3 here is CSVEGGESKNIQYF. The CDR3 DNA follows: TGCAGCGTTGAAGGGGGCGAATCCAAAAACATTCAGTACTTC.

In its sample, this clone was seen once. V usage is TRBV2 and J usage is TRBJ1-3; D is uncertain. From germline, CDR1 is SNHLY and CDR2 FYNNEI. The CDR3 has 13 residues. Between the trimmed V and J ends, which lost 7 bases and 1 base, there was a span of 8 bases. DNA for the CDR3: TGTGCCAGCATTCGGGATTCTGGAAACACCATATATTTT. Translating it yields CASIRDSGNTIYF.

J is TRBJ2-7 and V is TRBV19; D is possibly TRBD2 (5 bases). The CDR3 loop spans 12 amino acids. Looked up from germline, CDR1 is LNHDA and CDR2 is SQIVND (reference sequence). Trimming removed 6 bases at V and 4 bases at J, with 10 bases between. CDR3 sequence: CASRGDGYEQYF. CDR3 nucleotide sequence: TGTGCCAGTAGGGGAGACGGATACGAGCAGTACTTC.

The sample holds one count of this clone. The J gene is TRBJ2-1, the V gene TRBV20-1; D not certain. Germline assignment: CDR1 DFQATT and CDR2 SNEGSKA (reference sequence). CDR3 length equals 11 residues. Trimming took 3 bases from V and 6 from J, leaving 6 bases between them. The CDR3 is CSASPFNEQFF. The CDR3 region has the DNA TGCAGTGCTAGTCCTTTCAATGAGCAGTTCTTC.

This clone was detected once. The chain joins TRBV30 to TRBJ2-1, with D maybe TRBD2 (5 bases). V was pared by 1 base and J by 9 bases, with 7 bases between. Germline V gene data show CDR1 as GTSNPN and CDR2 as SVGIG (reference sequence). The CDR3 consists of 11 residues. The CDR3, as DNA: TGTGCCTGGAGTGGCGGAGGTGAGCAGTTCTTC. The encoded protein is CAWSGGGEQFF.

In this sample, this clone turned up a few times. This sequence joins TRBV28 and TRBJ1-3; D is possibly TRBD1 (5 bases). The germline V gene has CDR1 MDHEN and CDR2 SYDVKM. The CDR3 has 15 amino acids. Trimming took off 6 bases at V and 1 base at J, with 13 bases between the two ends. The DNA for the CDR3 is TGTGCCAGCAGGGGACTCAAGGAGTCTGGAAACACCATATATTTT. Its translation: CASRGLKESGNTIYF. The whole variable domain, filled in from reference TRBV28 and TRBJ1-3, reads DVKVTQSSRYLVKRTGEKVFLECVQDMDHENMFWYRQDPGLGLRLIYFSYDVKMKEKGDIPEGYSVSREKKERFSLILESASTNQTSMYLCASRGLKESGNTIYFGEGSWLTVV.

The chain couples TRBV5-1 to TRBJ2-7; 10 bases fit TRBD2. Germline V gene data show CDR1 as SGHRS and CDR2 as YFSETQ. The V segment lost 0 bases and the J segment 0 bases; nucleotides outside the gene matches: 3. This CDR3 is built from 16 residues. The CDR3 DNA is TGCGCCAGCAGCTTGGGACTAGCGGGTTACTCCTACGAGCAGTACTTC. Amino acids: CASSLGLAGYSYEQYF.

This chain links TRBV4-1 with TRBJ2-1; the match to TRBD2 covers 14 bases. Trimming removed 3 bases from V and 9 bases from J; junction bases left unmatched: 7. This CDR3 region has 16 residues. Germline V lookup: CDR1 MGHRA, CDR2 YSYEKL. The CDR3 coding sequence is TGCGCCAGCAGCCAGGCGGGACTAGCGGGAGAAATTGAGCAGTTCTTC. Translation: CASSQAGLAGEIEQFF.

This rearrangement joins TRBV7-6 to TRBJ2-1; 12 bases map to TRBD2. V lost 2 bases to trimming and J lost 1 base; unmatched junction nucleotides: 3. Germline CDR1 reads SGHVS; CDR2 reads FNYEAQ. CDR3 size: 17 residues. The CDR3 region is CASSLSTSGSSYNEQFF. As DNA, the CDR3 is TGTGCCAGCAGCTTATCGACTAGCGGGAGTTCCTACAATGAGCAGTTCTTC. The full variable domain, with the rest looked up from reference TRBV7-6 and TRBJ2-1, is GAGVSQSPRYKVTKRGQDVALRCDPISGHVSLYWYRQALGQGPEFLTYFNYEAQQDKSGLPNDRFSAERPEGSISTLTIQRTEQRDSAMYRCASSLSTSGSSYNEQFFGPGTRLTVL.

The V call is TRBV27, the J call TRBJ1-4, with a weak D call TRBD1 (6 bases). The V gene's germline CDR1 is MNHEY and CDR2 SMNVEV (reference sequence). V lost 6 bases and J lost 3, with 11 bases in between. CDR3 length equals 14 residues. The CDR3 nucleotides are TGTGCCAGCAGCGTGCAGGGGTCTAATGAAAAACTGTTTTTT. Protein sequence: CASSVQGSNEKLFF.

CDR3 sequence reads: CAMENRVYSNQPQHF. CDR3 nucleotide sequence: TGTGCCATGGAAAACAGGGTTTATAGCAATCAGCCCCAGCATTTT. The chain carries TRBV10-3 and TRBJ1-5, with D possibly being TRBD1 (6 bases). V dropped 9 bases and J dropped 0 bases, with 15 bases sitting between them. The germline V gene encodes CDR1 ENHRY and CDR2 SYGVKD. This CDR3 is built from 15 residues.

V is TRBV7-9 and J is TRBJ2-7, with 8 bases that match TRBD2. Per germline, CDR1 SEHNR and CDR2 FQNEAQ (reference sequence). Trimming cost V 7 bases and J 6 bases; bases outside gene matches: 8. This CDR3 comprises 13 residues. CDR3 loop: CASTQAGVPEQYF. In DNA form, the CDR3 reads TGTGCCAGCACCCAAGCGGGAGTCCCCGAGCAGTACTTC.

The J gene is TRBJ1-4, the V gene TRBV5-1; D is possibly TRBD1 (6 bases). This CDR3 comprises 15 residues. Trimming took off 3 bases at V and 8 bases at J, with 17 bases between the two ends. Looked up from germline, CDR1 is SGHRS and CDR2 is YFSETQ. CDR3 DNA: TGCGCCAGCAGCTCCCGATGGGGGGGCGACGAAAAACTGTTTTTT. It yields the protein CASSSRWGGDEKLFF.

The V and J genes are TRBV19 and TRBJ1-1, with a possible D match to TRBD1 (5 bases). The germline CDR1 and CDR2 sequences are LNHDA and SQIVND (reference sequence). The CDR3 is 14 amino acids. V was clipped by 5 bases and J by 1 base, with 11 bases between them. CDR3 loop: CASSGGRENTEAFF. CDR3 nucleotide sequence: TGTGCCAGTAGTGGCGGCAGGGAGAACACTGAAGCTTTCTTT. Filled out from reference TRBV19 and TRBJ1-1, the complete variable domain reads DGGITQSPKYLFRKEGQNVTLSCEQNLNHDAMYWYRQDPGQGLRLIYYSQIVNDFQKGDIAEGYSVSREKKESFPLTVTSAQKNPTAFYLCASSGGRENTEAFFGQGTRLTVV.

The chain joins TRBV10-1 to TRBJ1-5; 9 bases are a match to TRBD1. Trimming removed 0 bases from V and 5 bases from J; junction bases left unmatched: 5. This CDR3 comprises 16 residues. The germline gives CDR1 WNHNN, CDR2 SYGVQD (reference sequence). CDR3 loop: CASSESGTGIDQPQHF. The DNA for the CDR3 is TGCGCCAGCAGTGAGTCGGGGACAGGGATCGATCAGCCCCAGCATTTT.

CDR3 sequence (DNA): TGTGCCAGCAGCTCGGACAGGGGACACGGCTACACCTTC. Residues: CASSSDRGHGYTF. The chain employs TRBV5-4 and TRBJ1-2, with 9 bases aligning to TRBD1. Germline lookup yields CDR1 SGHNT and CDR2 YYREEE (reference sequence). After removal of 3 bases from V and 8 bases from J, the junction contained 5 bases not matched to a gene. The CDR3 has 13 residues.

The CDR3 sequence: CASSVGWGLAGTNEQFF. The CDR3, as DNA: TGTGCCAGCAGCGTAGGCTGGGGACTAGCGGGGACTAATGAGCAGTTCTTC. J is TRBJ2-1 and V is TRBV9, with 13 bases matching TRBD2. Germline loops: CDR1 SGDLS, CDR2 YYNGEE. V shed 0 bases and J 7 bases; nucleotides not matched to a gene: 7. This CDR3 contains 17 residues.

The chain links TRBV11-2 to TRBJ2-7; tentative D call: TRBD2 (6 bases). The CDR3 consists of 18 residues. CDR1 is SGHAT and CDR2 is FQNNGV in the germline V gene. V was clipped by 4 bases and J by 5 bases, with 27 bases between them. CDR3 sequence (DNA): TGTGCCAGCAGCTACCTTTTGTGGTCATCGGGGGATTGGAACGAGCAGTACTTC. Its translation is CASSYLLWSSGDWNEQYF.

This CDR3 is CASSLRGGTGNTIYF. Here the CDR3 DNA reads TGTGCCAGCAGCTTAAGGGGGGGTACTGGAAACACCATATATTTT. This sequence joins TRBV11-2 and TRBJ1-3; a possible D gene is TRBD1 (6 bases). The CDR3 totals 15 residues. Trimming left V 2 bases short and J 2 bases short, with 10 bases between. Germline loops: CDR1 SGHAT, CDR2 FQNNGV.

The chain joins TRBV2 to TRBJ2-1; D gene uncertain. The V end was cut by 1 base, the J end by 3 bases, with 16 bases between. This CDR3 comprises 17 residues. Germline V gene lookup returns CDR1 SNHLY and CDR2 FYNNEI. CDR3 nucleotides: TGTGCCAGCAGTGAAGGTCTTCGGAGCACAAACTACAATGAGCAGTTCTTC. Amino acids: CASSEGLRSTNYNEQFF.

V is TRBV5-1 and J is TRBJ2-1; 13 bases align to TRBD2. Germline CDR1 reads SGHRS; CDR2 reads YFSETQ. V lost 5 bases and J lost 10; bases outside the gene matches: 15. The CDR3 runs 17 residues. This CDR3 is CASSSESRTSGSSEQFF. The CDR3 DNA sequence: TGCGCCAGCAGTTCTGAAAGCCGGACTAGCGGGAGCAGCGAGCAGTTCTTC.

The V and J genes are TRBV6-5 and TRBJ2-7; 10 nucleotides match TRBD2. The CDR3 length is 14 residues. Trimming cost V 8 bases and J 3 bases; bases outside gene matches: 7. The V gene's germline CDR1 is MNHEY and CDR2 SVGAGI. CDR3: CASCKREGHYEQYF. CDR3 nucleotide sequence: TGTGCCAGCTGTAAGCGGGAGGGCCACTACGAGCAGTACTTC.